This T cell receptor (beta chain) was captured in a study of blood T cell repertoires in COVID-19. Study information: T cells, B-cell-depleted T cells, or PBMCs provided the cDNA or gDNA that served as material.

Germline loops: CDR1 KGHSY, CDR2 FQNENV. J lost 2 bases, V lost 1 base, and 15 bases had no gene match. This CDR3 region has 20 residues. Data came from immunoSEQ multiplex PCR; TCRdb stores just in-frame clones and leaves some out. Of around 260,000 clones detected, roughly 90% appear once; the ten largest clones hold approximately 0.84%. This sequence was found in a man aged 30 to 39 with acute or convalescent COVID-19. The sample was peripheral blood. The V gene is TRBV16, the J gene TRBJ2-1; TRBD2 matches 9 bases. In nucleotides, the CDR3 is TGTGCCAGCAGCCAATTGGGGGGCCTAGCGGGGAAGAGGGCCTACAATGAGCAGTTCTTC. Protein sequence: CASSQLGGLAGKRAYNEQFF.